This T cell receptor beta chain was sequenced for a study of brain metastases from non-small cell lung cancer. TCRdb's copy holds only in-frame clones and misses some; the assay was immunoSEQ multiplex PCR. The data hold some 3,400 clones, with roughly 95% observed a single time. The V end lost 6 bases, the J end lost 8 bases, and 11 bases lay between the germline ends. The CDR3 spans 12 residues. Germline V gene sequence: CDR1 KGHSH, CDR2 LQKENI. This chain joins TRBV18 and TRBJ2-4; D gene ambiguous. The sequence came from a donor at least 40 years old with non-small cell lung cancer. Sequenced input: tumor-adjacent normal tissue. CDR3 amino acids: CASSTSADIQYF. The CDR3 coding sequence is TGTGCCAGCTCGACCTCGGCAGACATTCAGTACTTC. Full variable domain (remainder filled in from reference TRBV18 and TRBJ2-4): NAGVMQNPRHLVRRRGQEARLRCSPMKGHSHVYWYRQLPEEGLKFMVYLQKENIIDESGMPKERFSAEFPKEGPSILRIQQVVRGDSAAYFCASSTSADIQYFGAGTRLSVL.